These 23 T cell receptor beta chains were all obtained from the same sample, sequenced in a study of T-cell memory formation after mild COVID-19. TCRdb processed the 5' RACE reads anew with MiXCR; each CDR3 protein has one entry. This sample carries more than 35,000 distinct CDR3 sequences, about a tenth of them seen once, and the ten largest clones take roughly 10%. The sequencing input was PBMCs or a T cell subset sorted from them (not recorded which). The origin of the receptors is an adult woman who had mild COVID-19 (a few samples of this study predate the infection). Cell type and time point are not known.

The chain is built from TRBV9 and TRBJ2-1; 9 nucleotides line up with TRBD2. The trim removed 6 bases at V and 0 bases at J, leaving 10 bases unmatched. Germline CDR1 SGDLS, CDR2 YYNGEE. The CDR3 sequence is 17 residues long. CDR3 DNA sequence: TGTGCCAGCACCGGAACTAGCGGGTTTTTCTCCTACAATGAGCAGTTCTTC. Its translation is CASTGTSGFFSYNEQFF.

This clonotype has at least ten counts. This chain joins TRBV2 and TRBJ1-4, with a tentative D call TRBD1 (5 bases). The CDR3 has 17 residues. The V end lost 2 bases, the J end lost 8 bases, and 21 bases lay between the germline ends. In germline, CDR1 is SNHLY, CDR2 FYNNEI. The CDR3 nucleotides are TGTGCCAGCAGTGAACAGCTAACGGGCCCCTCAGGGGAAAAACTGTTTTTT. This sequence encodes CASSEQLTGPSGEKLFF.

This clonotype rates as medium-sized. The chain couples TRBV5-1 to TRBJ2-2; D gene ambiguous. Trimming shortened V by 5 bases and J by 4 bases, and 6 bases separated the two germline ends. CDR3 size: 12 residues. CDR1 and CDR2 (germline): SGHRS, YFSETQ. The CDR3 DNA sequence: TGCGCCAGCAGTTGGGTCACCGGGGAGCTGTTTTTT. Translated, it gives CASSWVTGELFF. Using reference TRBV5-1 and TRBJ2-2 for the parts outside the CDR3, the full variable domain is KAGVTQTPRYLIKTRGQQVTLSCSPISGHRSVSWYQQTPGQGLQFLFEYFSETQRNKGNFPGRFSGRQFSNSRSEMNVSTLELGDSALYLCASSWVTGELFFGEGSRLTVL.

The CDR3 DNA sequence: TGTGCCAGCAGCTTAGGTCGTCGGGGGGCAGGAACCGGGGAGCTGTTTTTT. Translating it yields CASSLGRRGAGTGELFF. The rearrangement joins TRBV7-2 to TRBJ2-2; tentative D call: TRBD2 (7 bases). Trimming stripped 1 base from V and 5 bases from J, with 17 bases between. This CDR3 spans 17 amino acids. CDR1 and CDR2 from the germline V gene are SGHTA and FQGNSA. The full variable domain, completed using reference TRBV7-2 and TRBJ2-2, is GAGVSQSPSNKVTEKGKDVELRCDPISGHTALYWYRQSLGQGLEFLIYFQGNSAPDKSGLPSDRFSAERTGGSVSTLTIQRTQQEDSAVYLCASSLGRRGAGTGELFFGEGSRLTVL.

The chain couples TRBV27 to TRBJ1-1; D unresolved. The germline gives CDR1 MNHEY, CDR2 SMNVEV (reference sequence). The V end lost 3 bases, the J end lost 7 bases, and 12 bases lay between the germline ends. CDR3 length: 13 amino acids. The CDR3 loop reads CASSFEAYGEAFF. DNA of the CDR3: TGTGCCAGCAGTTTCGAGGCCTACGGTGAAGCTTTCTTT.

The chain couples TRBV7-9 to TRBJ1-1; 9 nucleotides line up with TRBD1. The germline gives CDR1 SEHNR, CDR2 FQNEAQ (reference sequence). This CDR3 contains 14 residues. V dropped 4 bases and J dropped 4; count of bases not matched to a gene: 4. The CDR3: CASSSGTGTTEAFF. The CDR3 region has the DNA TGTGCCAGCAGCTCCGGGACAGGGACCACTGAAGCTTTCTTT.

The chain couples TRBV9 to TRBJ1-5; unclear D gene. CDR3 length: 14 residues. Germline CDR1 SGDLS, CDR2 YYNGEE. V lost 4 bases and J lost 10, with 18 bases in between. CDR3 sequence reads: CASSRPSSRKPQHF. The CDR3 DNA sequence: TGTGCCAGCAGCCGACCATCCTCCCGTAAACCCCAGCATTTT.

This clonotype was recorded at least ten times. The chain carries TRBV19 and TRBJ1-5; D gene ambiguous. The V end lost 0 bases, the J end lost 6 bases, and 15 bases lay between the germline ends. The CDR3 is 16 amino acids. The V gene's germline CDR1 is LNHDA and CDR2 SQIVND (reference sequence). The CDR3 spells CASSIETTRVGQPQHF. The CDR3 DNA reads TGTGCCAGTAGTATAGAAACGACAAGGGTCGGTCAGCCCCAGCATTTT.

In this sample, this clonotype turned up a few times. The chain uses TRBV7-2 and TRBJ2-3, with no clear D. Deletions cut 5 bases from V and 7 bases from J, with 13 bases between. Germline V CDR1 and CDR2: SGHTA, FQGNSA. This CDR3 has 13 residues. CDR3 in amino acids: CASSQAFLNTQYF. The CDR3 DNA follows: TGTGCCAGCAGCCAAGCCTTTTTGAATACGCAGTATTTT.

This clonotype was seen more than once but under ten times. The chain joins TRBV6-1 to TRBJ1-2, with D tentatively TRBD1 (6 bases). V lost 10 bases to trimming and J lost 5 bases, with 11 bases between them. The CDR3 spans 11 residues. CDR1 and CDR2 from the germline V gene are MNHNS and SASEGT. The CDR3 DNA reads as TGTGCCACCCAGGGGAGATATGGCTACACCTTC. Protein product: CATQGRYGYTF.

This clonotype was observed a few times. V usage is TRBV12-3 or TRBV12-4 and J usage is TRBJ2-2; no clear D. V lost 3 bases to trimming and J lost 2 bases, with 7 bases between them. This CDR3 region has 14 residues. CDR3 loop: CASSFLLNTGELFF. DNA of the CDR3: TGTGCCAGCAGTTTTTTACTTAACACCGGGGAGCTGTTTTTT.

The chain links TRBV5-1 to TRBJ2-3, with 10 bases matching TRBD1. The CDR3 loop spans 16 amino acids. The junction had 5 bases not matched to a gene; V was cut back by 3 bases and J by 1 base. Looked up from germline, CDR1 is SGHRS and CDR2 is YFSETQ. This CDR3 is CASSSGTGAGTDTQYF. Here the CDR3 DNA reads TGCGCCAGCAGCTCCGGGACAGGGGCCGGCACAGATACGCAGTATTTT.

Only a few counts were recorded for this clonotype. This chain connects TRBV2 to TRBJ2-3; D unclear. V gave up 7 bases and J gave up 4 bases, with 9 bases separating them. Germline V lookup: CDR1 SNHLY, CDR2 FYNNEI. CDR3 length equals 12 residues. CDR3 protein: CASTRVADTQYF. CDR3 in DNA: TGTGCCAGCACTAGGGTTGCAGATACGCAGTATTTT.

Only a few counts were recorded for this clonotype. The rearrangement joins TRBV20-1 to TRBJ1-5, with a weak D call TRBD1 (6 bases). V lost 6 bases and J 7 bases, leaving 16 bases between the germline ends. The CDR3 has 13 amino acids. Germline CDR1 DFQATT, CDR2 SNEGSKA (reference sequence). DNA of the CDR3: TGCAGTGCACCCCAGGGGAGAGGGCAGCCCCAGCATTTT. Its translation is CSAPQGRGQPQHF.

This rearrangement joins TRBV5-1 to TRBJ1-3, with D hard to call. Trimming left V 4 bases short and J 2 bases short, with 10 bases between. Germline V gene lookup returns CDR1 SGHRS and CDR2 YFSETQ. The CDR3 spans 14 residues. The CDR3 DNA sequence: TGCGCCAGCAGCGGGAGTTCGGCTGGAAACACCATATATTTT. This translates into CASSGSSAGNTIYF.

This clonotype came up many times. V is TRBV5-1 and J is TRBJ2-6; 8 bases fit TRBD1. Germline V gives CDR1 SGHRS, CDR2 YFSETQ. The CDR3 has 18 residues. Unmatched junction bases numbered 10, after V lost 4 bases and J lost 1 base. The CDR3 sequence is CASSPGQGFYSGANVLTF. CDR3 DNA: TGCGCCAGCAGCCCAGGACAGGGTTTTTATTCTGGGGCCAACGTCCTGACTTTC.

This clonotype was detected many times. The chain links TRBV20-1 to TRBJ2-3; D gene unclear. Per the germline V gene, CDR1 is DFQATT and CDR2 is SNEGSKA (reference sequence). V was shortened by 0 bases and J by 11 bases, with 12 bases between the two germline ends. This CDR3 comprises 12 residues. This chain's CDR3 is CSARDPRQGQYF. The CDR3 nucleotides read TGCAGTGCTAGAGACCCCCGTCAAGGGCAGTATTTT.

This clonotype showed up many times. The rearrangement links TRBV4-1 to TRBJ1-1, with TRBD1 matching 7 bases. The germline CDR1 and CDR2 sequences are MGHRA and YSYEKL. This CDR3 has 18 residues. V shed 8 bases and J 3 bases; nucleotides not matched to a gene: 21. CDR3: CASHPAGGKGAGYTEAFF. CDR3 bases: TGCGCCAGCCACCCCGCAGGGGGTAAAGGGGCAGGGTACACTGAAGCTTTCTTT.

V and J are TRBV7-2 and TRBJ2-1, with 12 bases lining up with TRBD2. The V segment lost 6 bases and the J segment 12 bases; nucleotides outside the gene matches: 9. Germline V gives CDR1 SGHTA, CDR2 FQGNSA. This CDR3 has 14 amino acids. The CDR3 DNA follows: TGTGCCAGCAGTTACCTCGGACTAGCGGGACCGCAGTTCTTC. As protein: CASSYLGLAGPQFF.

The table lists this clonotype with many counts. The J gene is TRBJ2-7, the V gene TRBV3-1; perhaps TRBD1 as D (5 bases). Germline CDR1 and CDR2: LGHDT and YNNKEL (reference sequence). Between the trimmed V and J ends, which lost 0 bases and 2 bases, there was a span of 17 bases. The CDR3 is 17 amino acids. CDR3 sequence: CASSQDLWGTGTYEQYF. The CDR3 DNA sequence: TGTGCCAGCAGCCAAGATTTGTGGGGCACCGGAACCTACGAGCAGTACTTC.

This clonotype was seen more than once but under ten times. The chain uses TRBV7-2 and TRBJ1-1; tentatively, D is TRBD1 (5 bases). The germline V gene has CDR1 SGHTA and CDR2 FQGNSA. Trimming removed 0 bases at V and 3 bases at J, with 11 bases between. The CDR3 sequence is 15 residues long. CDR3: CASSLAGGSYTEAFF. The CDR3, as DNA: TGTGCCAGCAGCTTAGCGGGGGGTAGTTACACTGAAGCTTTCTTT.

This clonotype came up a few times. The chain joins TRBV29-1 to TRBJ1-2, with 8 bases fitting TRBD1. The CDR3 loop spans 16 amino acids. The germline V gene encodes CDR1 SQVTM and CDR2 ANQGSEA. With 6 bases clipped from V and 0 bases from J, the junction kept 12 bases outside the gene matches. The CDR3 region has the DNA TGCAGCGTCCAGTCCCCCGACAGGGGAGCTAACTATGGCTACACCTTC. It is translated as CSVQSPDRGANYGYTF.

This sequence joins TRBV7-9 and TRBJ1-6; 7 bases match TRBD1. Germline V gene sequence: CDR1 SEHNR, CDR2 FQNEAQ (reference sequence). The CDR3 is made up of 14 amino acids. Losses at the gene ends were 5 bases for V and 4 bases for J; bases not matched to a gene: 2. The CDR3 DNA reads as TGTGCCAGCAGCATGGGACAGTATAATTCACCCCTCCACTTT. Residues: CASSMGQYNSPLHF.